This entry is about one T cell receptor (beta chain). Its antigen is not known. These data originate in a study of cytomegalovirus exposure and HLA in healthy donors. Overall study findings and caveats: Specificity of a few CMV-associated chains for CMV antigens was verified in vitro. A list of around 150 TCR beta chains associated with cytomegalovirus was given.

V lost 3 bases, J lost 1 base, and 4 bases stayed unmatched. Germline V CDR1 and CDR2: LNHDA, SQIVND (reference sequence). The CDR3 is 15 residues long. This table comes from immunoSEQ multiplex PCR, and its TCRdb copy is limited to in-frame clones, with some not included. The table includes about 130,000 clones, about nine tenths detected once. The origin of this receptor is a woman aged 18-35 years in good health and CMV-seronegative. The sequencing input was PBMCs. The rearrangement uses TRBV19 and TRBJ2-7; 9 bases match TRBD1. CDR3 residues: CASSIGQGSSYEQYF. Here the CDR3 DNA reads TGTGCCAGTAGTATTGGACAGGGGTCGTCCTACGAGCAGTACTTC.